This is a list of T cell receptor beta chains from one sample in a study of PD-1 blockade in classical Hodgkin lymphoma. The repertoire was sequenced with immunoSEQ multiplex PCR; TCRdb's copy has only in-frame clones and lacks some. The sample holds roughly 61,000 clones, 85% to 90% seen once. The sequencing here drew on peripheral blood mononuclear cells (PBMCs), taken at baseline. The source of these receptors is a human donor with classical Hodgkin lymphoma. The CDR3 runs from the conserved cysteine through the conserved F or W. D genes are given only for firm matches. Rows may omit the clone size; those that give it use once, few, many or a size class.

once TRBJ2-7 TRBV15 NA TGTGCCACCAGCAGAGATAAGATACGGGAGCAGTACTTC CATSRDKIREQYF
NA TRBJ1-1 TRBV6-5 TRBD1 TGTGCCAGCAGTCCCTACAGGGGAGGAATCACTGAAGCTTTCTTT CASSPYRGGITEAFF
NA TRBJ2-1 TRBV3-1/TRBV3-2 NA TGTGCCAGCACTCAGCAGTTCTTC CASTQQFF
NA TRBJ1-2 TRBV5-8 NA TGTGCCAGCAGCTTGGTCGCACAGGGCTATGGCTACACCTTC CASSLVAQGYGYTF
NA TRBJ2-7 TRBV30 TRBD1 TGTGCCTGGAGGGAGACAGGGGGCAACGAGCAGTACTTC CAWRETGGNEQYF
few TRBJ1-1 TRBV30 NA TGTGCCGGTTCTGACTTTCACACTGAAGCTTTCTTT CAGSDFHTEAFF
NA TRBJ1-4 TRBV19 NA TGTGCCAGTAGTATAGATCGAGGCGGAACTAATGAAAAACTGTTTTTT CASSIDRGGTNEKLFF
NA TRBJ2-1 TRBV7-9 TRBD1 TGTGCCAGCAGCTTAGTCGGGACAGCTCCTAGGGGTGAGCAGTTCTTC CASSLVGTAPRGEQFF
NA TRBJ2-1 TRBV11-2 NA TGTGCCAGCAGCTTAGATCGTAGCGGACCGAATGATAATGAGCAGTTCTTC CASSLDRSGPNDNEQFF
NA TRBJ2-1 TRBV28 NA TGTGCCAGCAGTTTAGGGCAGGGTAGAAATGAGCAGTTCTTC CASSLGQGRNEQFF
NA TRBJ2-7 TRBV11-2 TRBD1 TGTGCCAGCAGCTCAACAGGGGTGGTGGTTTACGAGCAGTACTTC CASSSTGVVVYEQYF
once TRBJ2-1 TRBV2 TRBD2 TGTGCCAGCAGGGTTACTAGCGGGGGCCAAGAGGAGCAGTTCTTC CASRVTSGGQEEQFF
NA TRBJ1-1 TRBV6-1 NA TGTGCCAGCAGTGATGGTAGGGGGTATGGTACTGAAGCTTTCTTT CASSDGRGYGTEAFF
NA TRBJ2-1 TRBV15 NA TGTGCCACCAGCCGCATGGGGAATGAGCAGTTCTTC CATSRMGNEQFF
NA TRBJ1-1 TRBV4-1 NA TGCGCCAGCAGCCAAGTAACACCGAGGCACCCTCGAGGGTTAGCTTTCTTT CASSQVTPRHPRGLAFF
NA TRBJ1-5 TRBV10-3 TRBD1 TGTGCCATCTCAGGACAGGGCGTTCAGCCCCAGCATTTT CAISGQGVQPQHF
NA TRBJ1-1 TRBV6-1 TRBD1 TGTGCCAGCAGATCCATCAGGGGGGGCACTGAAGCTTTCTTT CASRSIRGGTEAFF
NA TRBJ1-1 TRBV5-1 NA TGCGCCAGCAGCTTGGGATACCAAAACACTGAAGCTTTCTTT CASSLGYQNTEAFF
NA TRBJ2-1 TRBV7-2 TRBD1 TGTGCCAGCAGCTTGTCGGGGGACAGGTCCGTTGAGCAGTTCTTC CASSLSGDRSVEQFF
once TRBJ2-7 TRBV20-1 NA TGCAGTGCTAGAGGAGGGAACGAGCAGTACTTC CSARGGNEQYF
NA TRBJ2-1 TRBV2 NA TGTGCCAGCAGCTACTATCGAGACACCTTGTACAATGAGCAGTTCTTC CASSYYRDTLYNEQFF
NA TRBJ1-1 TRBV7-6 NA TGTGCCAGCAGCTTAGGACAGAACACTGAAGCTTTCTTT CASSLGQNTEAFF
NA TRBJ2-7 TRBV10-3 NA TGTGCCACCCCCAAAGAGCAGTACTTC CATPKEQYF
NA TRBJ1-2 TRBV30 NA TGTGCCTGCAACAGGGTAATGGACTATGGCTACACCTTC CACNRVMDYGYTF
NA TRBJ2-1 TRBV27 NA TGTGCCAGCAGCCCAGGGACGACTTCCAATGAGCAGTTCTTC CASSPGTTSNEQFF
NA TRBJ2-6 TRBV9 NA TGTGCCAGCAGCGTAGTTGAGTTGGCCTCTGGGGCCAACGTCCTGACTTTC CASSVVELASGANVLTF
NA TRBJ2-1 TRBV7-2 TRBD2 TGTGCCAGCAGTTCGACTAGCGGGGGGGCCTTTGAGCAGTTCTTC CASSSTSGGAFEQFF
NA TRBJ2-5 TRBV7-7 NA TGTGCTAGCAGCTTAGGTGTAAGGGGCCCGGCGGAGACCCAGTACTTC CASSLGVRGPAETQYF
NA TRBJ1-1 TRBV5-6 NA TGTGCCAGCAGCCCCCGGCCCGGAACTGAAGCTTTCTTT CASSPRPGTEAFF
NA TRBJ1-3 TRBV25-1 NA TGTGCCAGCCGCTACGGGGGGGTCGCTGGAAACACCATATATTTT CASRYGGVAGNTIYF
NA TRBJ1-2 TRBV30 NA TGTGCCTGGAGTGACGGCAAGGTTCTCTATGGCTACACCTTC CAWSDGKVLYGYTF
NA TRBJ2-2 TRBV27 TRBD1 TGTGCCAGCAGGACAGGGAGCGGGGAGCTGTTTTTT CASRTGSGELFF
once TRBJ1-1 TRBV28 NA TGTGCCAGCAGTTCCCAACAGGGTACGTTTATGAACACTGAAGCTTTCTTT CASSSQQGTFMNTEAFF
NA TRBJ1-2 TRBV28 NA TGTGCCAGCAGTTTGAACGTTCTTAATGGCTACACCTTC CASSLNVLNGYTF
NA TRBJ2-7 TRBV10-2 NA TGCGCCAGCACGAGTAGCCCCTTCCTCGAGCAGTACTTC CASTSSPFLEQYF
NA TRBJ1-1 TRBV20-1 NA TGCAGCCGAATGCGGGGTAATGAAGCTTTCTTT CSRMRGNEAFF
NA TRBJ2-1 TRBV7-3 NA TGTGCCAGCAGCCCTCGGAGTGGAGGGGACGATGAGCAGTTCTTC CASSPRSGGDDEQFF
NA TRBJ1-1 TRBV19 TRBD1 TGTGCCAGTAGTATGTACAGGGGCACTGAAGCTTTCTTT CASSMYRGTEAFF
NA TRBJ2-3 TRBV30 NA TGTGCCCGAGCCAGTAGCACAGATACGCAGTATTTT CARASSTDTQYF
NA TRBJ2-5 TRBV7-2 NA TGTGCCAGCAGCTTGTGGTTAAAAGAGACCCAGTACTTC CASSLWLKETQYF
NA TRBJ1-3 TRBV30 NA TGTGCCGCTACAAACTCTGGAAACACCATATATTTT CAATNSGNTIYF
NA TRBJ2-7 TRBV19 NA TGTGCCAGTAGTATAGGCACACTCCACGAGCAGTACTTC CASSIGTLHEQYF
NA TRBJ1-1 TRBV10-3 NA TGTGCCATCACCGCCGGGACACCGGCTGAAGCTTTCTTT CAITAGTPAEAFF
NA TRBJ2-1 TRBV18 NA TGTGCCAGCTCACCCCTAGAGGACAGCCTTGGGCAGTTCTTC CASSPLEDSLGQFF
NA TRBJ1-2 TRBV25-1 NA TGTGCCAGCAGGGACAGCTATGGCTACACCTTC CASRDSYGYTF
NA TRBJ1-1 TRBV5-6 NA TGTGCCAGCTCACTTTTGGGGGGAGACACTGAAGCTTTCTTT CASSLLGGDTEAFF